Listed below are T cell receptor beta chains from one sample, sequenced in a study of T cells in Graves' hyperthyroidism and ophthalmopathy. One entry per CDR3 protein results from TCRdb running MiXCR on the multiplex PCR reads. The sample has about 640,000 distinct CDR3 sequences; less than 25% are singletons. The sample was blood. These receptors were obtained from a man aged 25 to 40 with Graves' ophthalmopathy. Both conserved end residues are part of each CDR3. D genes are given only for firm matches. Not every row has a clone size; where given, it reads once, few, many or a size class.

J gene	clone size	D gene	V gene	CDR3 DNA	CDR3 protein
TRBJ1-1	many	.	TRBV12-3/TRBV12-4	TGTGCCAGCAGTTTTAGGACAGCGAACACTGAAGCTTTCTTT	CASSFRTANTEAFF
TRBJ2-7	many	.	TRBV28	TGTGCCAGCAGTTTGGGCCGGGACGAGCAGTACTTC	CASSLGRDEQYF
TRBJ2-1	.	.	TRBV6-1	TGTGCCAGCAGCGGGACGGGGCGTAGTACCTACAATGAGCAGTTCTTC	CASSGTGRSTYNEQFF
TRBJ1-4	many	.	TRBV6-5	TGTGCCAGCAGTTACTCGGAAGGGCCTAATGAAAAACTGTTTTTT	CASSYSEGPNEKLFF
TRBJ1-5	many	.	TRBV28	TGTGCCAGCACTGATTCCCCAGGGCCAAGCAATCAGCCCCAGCATTTT	CASTDSPGPSNQPQHF
TRBJ1-1	few	.	TRBV25-1	TGTGCCAGCAGTGACTGGGCGGAAGCTTTCTTT	CASSDWAEAFF
TRBJ1-1	many	.	TRBV18	TGTGCCAGCTCACCAAACAGGGCGGACACTGAAGCTTTCTTT	CASSPNRADTEAFF
TRBJ2-3	few	.	TRBV20-1	TGCAGTGCTACCTCCCCGAGCACAGATACGCAGTATTTT	CSATSPSTDTQYF
TRBJ2-7	many	.	TRBV7-2	TGTGCCAGCAGCCCTCGGGGTCACTCCTACGAGCAGTACTTC	CASSPRGHSYEQYF
TRBJ2-1	few	TRBD1	TRBV19	TGTGCCAGTAGTATAGGGGCAGGGGGCAGGTATGAGCAGTTCTTC	CASSIGAGGRYEQFF
TRBJ2-7	.	.	TRBV7-9	TGTGCCAGCAGCCCACGGGACAACCCCTACGAGCAGTACTTC	CASSPRDNPYEQYF
TRBJ2-3	many	.	TRBV7-6	TGTGCCAGCAGCTTCCTCACAGATACGCAGTATTTT	CASSFLTDTQYF
TRBJ2-1	.	.	TRBV7-7	TGTGCTAGCAGCTTAGACGTGGGGAAGGGGAATGAGCAGTTCTTC	CASSLDVGKGNEQFF
TRBJ2-2	.	.	TRBV2	TGTGCCAGCAGGCTGATACGGGGGAACACCGGGGAGCTGTTTTTT	CASRLIRGNTGELFF
TRBJ2-1	.	.	TRBV5-4	TGTGCCAGCAGCAATGGACTAGAGGGGGTGGATGAGCAGTTCTTC	CASSNGLEGVDEQFF
TRBJ2-7	many	TRBD1	TRBV7-9	TGTGCCAGCAGCCCCACCTTTCAGGGGGCACCCTACGAGCAGTACTTC	CASSPTFQGAPYEQYF
TRBJ2-7	.	TRBD1	TRBV6-2/TRBV6-3	TGTGCCAGCAGTTACTCCCCGACAGGGGTCATTTTCTACGAGCAGTACTTC	CASSYSPTGVIFYEQYF
TRBJ1-2	.	.	TRBV12-3/TRBV12-4	TGTGCCAGCAGCACTACACTGAACTATGGCTACACCTTC	CASSTTLNYGYTF
TRBJ2-2	few	.	TRBV7-6	TGTGCCAGCAGCTTGTTAGCGTACACCGGGGAGCTGTTTTTT	CASSLLAYTGELFF
TRBJ1-1	.	.	TRBV7-8	TGTGCCAGCAGCTTAGTGGTTACCCATGAAGCTTTCTTT	CASSLVVTHEAFF
TRBJ2-7	few	.	TRBV27	TGTGCCAGCAGCCCGCTTGGCGGGCACGAGCAGTACTTC	CASSPLGGHEQYF
TRBJ1-2	many	TRBD1	TRBV7-8	TGTGCCAGCAGCTTAGCGGCGATTGTGGGACAGTCGAGGTACGGCTATGGCTACACCTTC	CASSLAAIVGQSRYGYGYTF
TRBJ1-3	few	TRBD1	TRBV28	TGTGCCAGCAGTGAGAGACAGGGCTTAAACTCTGGAAACACCATATATTTT	CASSERQGLNSGNTIYF
TRBJ2-5	many	.	TRBV7-3	TGTGCCAGCAGCTTAATGGGAACACGGGAGACCCAGTACTTC	CASSLMGTRETQYF
TRBJ2-3	few	TRBD2	TRBV7-2	TGTGCCAGCAGCCCTAGGACTAGCGGGGATACGCAGTATTTT	CASSPRTSGDTQYF
TRBJ1-2	.	TRBD1	TRBV5-4	TGTGCCAGCAGCCTTTGGACAGGGCTGAGTGGCTACACCTTC	CASSLWTGLSGYTF